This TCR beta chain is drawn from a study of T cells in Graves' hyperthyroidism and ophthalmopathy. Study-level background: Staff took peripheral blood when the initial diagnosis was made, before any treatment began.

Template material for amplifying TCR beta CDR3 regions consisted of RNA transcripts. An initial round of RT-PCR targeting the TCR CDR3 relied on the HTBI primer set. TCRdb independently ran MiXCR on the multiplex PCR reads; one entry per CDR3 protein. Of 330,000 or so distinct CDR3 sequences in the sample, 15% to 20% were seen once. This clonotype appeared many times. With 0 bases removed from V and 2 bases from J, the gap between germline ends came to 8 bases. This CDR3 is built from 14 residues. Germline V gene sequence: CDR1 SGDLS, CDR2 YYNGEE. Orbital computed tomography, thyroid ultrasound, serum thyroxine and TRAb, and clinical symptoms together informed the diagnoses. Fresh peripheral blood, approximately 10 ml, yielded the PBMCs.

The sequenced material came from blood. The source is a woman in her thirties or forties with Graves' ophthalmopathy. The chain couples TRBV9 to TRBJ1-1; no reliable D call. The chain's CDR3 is CASSVGGTNTEAFF. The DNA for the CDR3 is TGTGCCAGCAGCGTAGGTGGAACAAACACTGAAGCTTTCTTT.